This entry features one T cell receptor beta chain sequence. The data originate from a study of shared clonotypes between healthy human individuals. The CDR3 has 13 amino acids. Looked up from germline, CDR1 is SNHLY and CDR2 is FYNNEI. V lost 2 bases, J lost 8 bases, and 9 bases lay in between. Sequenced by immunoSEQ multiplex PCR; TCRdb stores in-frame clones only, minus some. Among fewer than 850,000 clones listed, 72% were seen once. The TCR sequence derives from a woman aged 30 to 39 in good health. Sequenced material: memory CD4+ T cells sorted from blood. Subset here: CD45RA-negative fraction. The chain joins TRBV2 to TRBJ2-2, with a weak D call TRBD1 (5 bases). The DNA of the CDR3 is TGTGCCAGCAGTGAAAATCAGGGAGGGGAGCTGTTTTTT. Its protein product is CASSENQGGELFF.